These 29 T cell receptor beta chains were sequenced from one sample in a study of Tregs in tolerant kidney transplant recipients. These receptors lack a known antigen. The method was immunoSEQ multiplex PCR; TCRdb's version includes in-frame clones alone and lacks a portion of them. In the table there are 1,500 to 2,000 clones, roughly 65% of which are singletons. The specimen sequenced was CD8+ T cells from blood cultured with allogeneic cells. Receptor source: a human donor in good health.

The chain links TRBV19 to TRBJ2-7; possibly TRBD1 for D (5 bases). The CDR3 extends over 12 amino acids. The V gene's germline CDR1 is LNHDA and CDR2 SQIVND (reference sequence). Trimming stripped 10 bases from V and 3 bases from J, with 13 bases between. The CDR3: CATSGPRYEQYF. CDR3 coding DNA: TGTGCCACCTCAGGGCCTCGCTACGAGCAGTACTTC.

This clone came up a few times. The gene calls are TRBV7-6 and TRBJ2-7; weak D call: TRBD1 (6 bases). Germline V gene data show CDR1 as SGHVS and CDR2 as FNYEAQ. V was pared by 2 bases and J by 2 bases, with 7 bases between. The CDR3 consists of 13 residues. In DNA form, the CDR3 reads TGTGCCAGCAGCTTATGGGACACCTACGAGCAGTACTTC. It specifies CASSLWDTYEQYF.

CDR3 nucleotide sequence: TGTGCCAGCAGCTTAGGGGACGAGCAGTACTTC. Translating gives CASSLGDEQYF. The rearrangement uses TRBV7-9 and TRBJ2-7; D is uncertain. The V gene's germline CDR1 is SEHNR and CDR2 FQNEAQ (reference sequence). The CDR3 has 11 amino acids. V dropped 1 base and J dropped 5 bases, with 3 bases sitting between them. Supplemented by reference TRBV7-9 and TRBJ2-7, the full variable domain reads DTGVSQNPRHKITKRGQNVTFRCDPISEHNRLYWYRQTLGQGPEFLTYFQNEAQLEKSRLLSDRFSAERPKGSFSTLEIQRTEQGDSAMYLCASSLGDEQYFGPGTRLTVT.

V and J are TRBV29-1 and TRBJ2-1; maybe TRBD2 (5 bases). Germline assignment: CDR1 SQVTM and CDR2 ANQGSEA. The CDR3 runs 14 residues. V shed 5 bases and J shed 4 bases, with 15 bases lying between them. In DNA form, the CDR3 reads TGCAGCGTTCTTAAAGAGGGCCCATACAATGAGCAGTTCTTC. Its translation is CSVLKEGPYNEQFF.

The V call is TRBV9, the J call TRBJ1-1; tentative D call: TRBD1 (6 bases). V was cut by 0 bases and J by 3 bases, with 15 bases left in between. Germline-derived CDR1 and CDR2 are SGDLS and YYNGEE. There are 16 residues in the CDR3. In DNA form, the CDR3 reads TGTGCCAGCAGCGTAGGGGGGGCTGTAAGTGACACTGAAGCTTTCTTT. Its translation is CASSVGGAVSDTEAFF.

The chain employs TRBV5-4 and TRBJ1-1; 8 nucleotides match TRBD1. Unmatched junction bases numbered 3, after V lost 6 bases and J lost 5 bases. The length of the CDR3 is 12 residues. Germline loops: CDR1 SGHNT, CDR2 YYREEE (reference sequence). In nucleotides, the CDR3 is TGTGCCAGCATGACAGGGGAGACTGAAGCTTTCTTT. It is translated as CASMTGETEAFF.

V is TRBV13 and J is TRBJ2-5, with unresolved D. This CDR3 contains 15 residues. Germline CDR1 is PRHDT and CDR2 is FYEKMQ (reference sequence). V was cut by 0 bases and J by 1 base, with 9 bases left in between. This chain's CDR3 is CASSLGLGSQETQYF. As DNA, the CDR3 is TGTGCCAGCAGCTTAGGCCTTGGCAGCCAAGAGACCCAGTACTTC.

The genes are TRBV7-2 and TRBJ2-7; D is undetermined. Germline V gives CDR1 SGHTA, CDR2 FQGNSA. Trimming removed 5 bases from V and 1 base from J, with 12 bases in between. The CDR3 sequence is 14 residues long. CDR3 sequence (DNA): TGTGCCAGCAGCGTGAGACCGACATCCTACGAGCAGTACTTC. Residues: CASSVRPTSYEQYF.

The CDR3: CASSYRTEPPYNEQFF. CDR3 DNA sequence: TGTGCCAGCAGTTACCGAACGGAGCCCCCTTACAATGAGCAGTTCTTC. The rearrangement links TRBV6-6 to TRBJ2-1, with D unresolved. V lost 2 bases and J lost 4, with 15 bases in between. Germline CDR1 reads MNHNY; CDR2 reads SVGAGI (reference sequence). The CDR3 spans 16 residues.

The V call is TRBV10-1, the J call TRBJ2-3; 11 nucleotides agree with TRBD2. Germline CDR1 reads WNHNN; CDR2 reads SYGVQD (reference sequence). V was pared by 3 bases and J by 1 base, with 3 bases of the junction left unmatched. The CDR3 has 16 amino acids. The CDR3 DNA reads TGCGCCAGCAGTGACTCACTAGCGGGGGGCACAGATACGCAGTATTTT. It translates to CASSDSLAGGTDTQYF.

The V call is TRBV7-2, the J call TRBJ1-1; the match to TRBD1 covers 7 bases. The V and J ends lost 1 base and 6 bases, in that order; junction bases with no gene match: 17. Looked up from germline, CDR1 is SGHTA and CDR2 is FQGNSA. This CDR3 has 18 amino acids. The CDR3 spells CASSLVGWKGAKGSEAFF. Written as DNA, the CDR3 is TGTGCCAGCAGCTTAGTGGGGTGGAAGGGGGCGAAAGGCTCTGAAGCTTTCTTT.

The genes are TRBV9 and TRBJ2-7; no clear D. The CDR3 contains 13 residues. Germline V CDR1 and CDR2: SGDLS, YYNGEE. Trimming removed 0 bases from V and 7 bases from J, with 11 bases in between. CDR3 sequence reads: CASSVGYGWEQYF. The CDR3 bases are TGTGCCAGCAGCGTAGGCTACGGGTGGGAGCAGTACTTC.

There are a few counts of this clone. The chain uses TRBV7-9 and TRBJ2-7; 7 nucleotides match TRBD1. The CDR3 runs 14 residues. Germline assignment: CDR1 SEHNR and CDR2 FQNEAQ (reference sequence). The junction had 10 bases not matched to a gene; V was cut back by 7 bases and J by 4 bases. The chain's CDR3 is CASTTTGTEYEQYF. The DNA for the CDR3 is TGTGCCAGCACTACAACCGGGACAGAGTACGAGCAGTACTTC.

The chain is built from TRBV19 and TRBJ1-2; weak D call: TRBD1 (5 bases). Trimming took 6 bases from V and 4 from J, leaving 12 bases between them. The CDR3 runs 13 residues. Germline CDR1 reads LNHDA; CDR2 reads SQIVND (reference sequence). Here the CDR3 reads CASSQGWRYGYTF. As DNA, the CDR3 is TGTGCCAGTAGCCAGGGTTGGCGCTATGGCTACACCTTC.

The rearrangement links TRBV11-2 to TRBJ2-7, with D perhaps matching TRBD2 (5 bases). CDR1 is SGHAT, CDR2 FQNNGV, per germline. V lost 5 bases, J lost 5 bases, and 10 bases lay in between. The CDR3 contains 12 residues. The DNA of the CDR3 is TGTGCCAGCAGCCCCAACGGGGACGAGCAGTACTTC. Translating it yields CASSPNGDEQYF.

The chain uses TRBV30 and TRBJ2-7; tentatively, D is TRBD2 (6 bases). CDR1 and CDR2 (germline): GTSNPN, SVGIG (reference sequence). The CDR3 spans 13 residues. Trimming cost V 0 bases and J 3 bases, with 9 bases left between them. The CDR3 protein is CAWSVTDYYEQYF. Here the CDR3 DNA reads TGTGCCTGGAGTGTAACGGACTACTACGAGCAGTACTTC. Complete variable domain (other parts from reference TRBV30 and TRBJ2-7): SQTIHQWPATLVQPVGSPLSLECTVEGTSNPNLYWYRQAAGRGLQLLFYSVGIGQISSEVPQNLSASRPQDRQFILSSKKLLLSDSGFYLCAWSVTDYYEQYFGPGTRLTVT.

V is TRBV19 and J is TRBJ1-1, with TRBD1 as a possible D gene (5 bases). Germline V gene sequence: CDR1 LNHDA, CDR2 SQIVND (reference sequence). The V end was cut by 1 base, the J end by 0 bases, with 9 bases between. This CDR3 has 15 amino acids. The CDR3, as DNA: TGTGCCAGTAGTATAGGGACATACATGAACACTGAAGCTTTCTTT. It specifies CASSIGTYMNTEAFF.

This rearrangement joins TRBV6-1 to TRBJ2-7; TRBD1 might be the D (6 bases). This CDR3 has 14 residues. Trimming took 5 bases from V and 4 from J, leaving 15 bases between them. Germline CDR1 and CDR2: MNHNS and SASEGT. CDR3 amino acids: CASSRIITGYEQYF. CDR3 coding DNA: TGTGCCAGCAGTCGGATAATCACAGGGTACGAGCAGTACTTC.

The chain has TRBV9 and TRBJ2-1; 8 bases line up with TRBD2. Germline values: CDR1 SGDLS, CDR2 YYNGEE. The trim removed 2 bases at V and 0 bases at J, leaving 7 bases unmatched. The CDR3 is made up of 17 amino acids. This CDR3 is CASSVPRGGSSYNEQFF. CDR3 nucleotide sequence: TGTGCCAGCAGCGTCCCCCGGGGGGGGAGCTCCTACAATGAGCAGTTCTTC. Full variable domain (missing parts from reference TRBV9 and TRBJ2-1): DSGVTQTPKHLITATGQRVTLRCSPRSGDLSVYWYQQSLDQGLQFLIQYYNGEERAKGNILERFSAQQFPDLHSELNLSSLELGDSALYFCASSVPRGGSSYNEQFFGPGTRLTVL.

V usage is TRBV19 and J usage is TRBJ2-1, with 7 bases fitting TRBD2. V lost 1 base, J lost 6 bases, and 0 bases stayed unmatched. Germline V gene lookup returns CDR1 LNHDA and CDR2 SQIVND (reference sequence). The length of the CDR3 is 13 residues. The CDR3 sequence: CASSIGLANEQFF. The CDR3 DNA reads TGTGCCAGTAGTATAGGACTAGCCAATGAGCAGTTCTTC.

CDR3: CAWSTTSGFYEQYF. In DNA form, the CDR3 reads TGTGCCTGGAGTACCACTAGCGGTTTTTACGAGCAGTACTTC. The rearrangement uses TRBV30 and TRBJ2-7; 8 bases align to TRBD2. The trim removed 2 bases at V and 4 bases at J, leaving 7 bases unmatched. There are 14 residues in the CDR3. Germline V gives CDR1 GTSNPN, CDR2 SVGIG (reference sequence).

CDR3 region: CASSFNTQGLAEGGYGYTF. In DNA, the CDR3 is TGTGCCAGTAGTTTCAATACCCAGGGGTTGGCGGAAGGGGGCTATGGCTACACCTTC. The V gene is TRBV19, the J gene TRBJ1-2; D may be TRBD1 (6 bases). In germline, CDR1 is LNHDA, CDR2 SQIVND (reference sequence). V lost 5 bases and J lost 4, with 29 bases in between. The CDR3 has 19 residues.

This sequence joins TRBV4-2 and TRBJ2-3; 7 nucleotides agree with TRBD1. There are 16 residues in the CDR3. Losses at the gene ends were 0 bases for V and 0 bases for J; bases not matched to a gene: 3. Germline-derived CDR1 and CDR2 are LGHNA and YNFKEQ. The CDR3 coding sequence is TGTGCCAGCAGCCAAGAACAGGGGATTAGCACAGATACGCAGTATTTT. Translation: CASSQEQGISTDTQYF.

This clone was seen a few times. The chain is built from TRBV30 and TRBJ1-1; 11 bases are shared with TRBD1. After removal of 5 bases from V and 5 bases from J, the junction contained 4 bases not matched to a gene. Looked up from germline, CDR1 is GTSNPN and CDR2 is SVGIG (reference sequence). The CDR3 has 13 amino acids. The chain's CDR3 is CAWGTGGYTEAFF. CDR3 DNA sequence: TGTGCCTGGGGGACAGGGGGTTATACTGAAGCTTTCTTT.

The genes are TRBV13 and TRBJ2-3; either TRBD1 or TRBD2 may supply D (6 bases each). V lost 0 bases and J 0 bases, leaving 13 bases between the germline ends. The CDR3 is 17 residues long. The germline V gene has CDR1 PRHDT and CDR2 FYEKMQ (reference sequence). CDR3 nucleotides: TGTGCCAGCAGCTTAGGCCTCGGGGGCCGGAGCACAGATACGCAGTATTTT. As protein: CASSLGLGGRSTDTQYF.

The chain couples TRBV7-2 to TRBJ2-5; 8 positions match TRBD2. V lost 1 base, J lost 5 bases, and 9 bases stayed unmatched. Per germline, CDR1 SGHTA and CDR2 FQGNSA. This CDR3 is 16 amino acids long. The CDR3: CASSLVGGGIGETQYF. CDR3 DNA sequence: TGTGCCAGCAGCTTAGTTGGCGGGGGGATTGGGGAGACCCAGTACTTC. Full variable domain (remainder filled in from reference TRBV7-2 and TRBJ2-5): GAGVSQSPSNKVTEKGKDVELRCDPISGHTALYWYRQSLGQGLEFLIYFQGNSAPDKSGLPSDRFSAERTGGSVSTLTIQRTQQEDSAVYLCASSLVGGGIGETQYFGPGTRLLVL.

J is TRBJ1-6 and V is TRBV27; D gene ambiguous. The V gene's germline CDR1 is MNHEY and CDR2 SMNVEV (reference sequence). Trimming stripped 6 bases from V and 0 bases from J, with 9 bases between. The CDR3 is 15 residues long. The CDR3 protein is CASSLSGSYNSPLHF. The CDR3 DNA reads TGTGCCAGCAGCCTCTCGGGCTCCTATAATTCACCCCTCCACTTT.

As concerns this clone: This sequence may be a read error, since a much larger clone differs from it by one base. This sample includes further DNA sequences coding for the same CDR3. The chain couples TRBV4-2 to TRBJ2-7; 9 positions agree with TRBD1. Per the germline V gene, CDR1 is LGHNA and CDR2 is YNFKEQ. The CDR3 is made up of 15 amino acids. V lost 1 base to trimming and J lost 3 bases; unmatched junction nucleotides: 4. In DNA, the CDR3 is TGTGCCAGCAGCCAAGTGGGGACAGGGAACTACGAGCAGTACTTC. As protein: CASSQVGTGNYEQYF.

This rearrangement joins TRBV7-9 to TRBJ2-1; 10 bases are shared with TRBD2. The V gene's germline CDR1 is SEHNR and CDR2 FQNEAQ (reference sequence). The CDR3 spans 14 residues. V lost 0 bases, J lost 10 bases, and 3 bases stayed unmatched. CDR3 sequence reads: CASSLAGLADEQFF. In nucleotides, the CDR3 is TGTGCCAGCAGCTTAGCCGGACTAGCGGACGAGCAGTTCTTC.